Below, 14 T cell receptor beta chains from the same sample are listed, as sequenced in a study of tumor and adjacent non-tumor tissue in lung cancer. No cell sorting was done before RNA was extracted from the tissue. This non-tumor lung sample came from over 3 cm beyond the tumor edge. The library came from three nested PCR rounds adapted from ARM-PCR protocols. TCRdb itself ran the multiplex PCR reads through MiXCR, one entry per CDR3 protein. The sample comprises about 60,000 distinct CDR3 sequences, roughly 60% of which are singletons, and around 29% rests with the top ten. Sequencing used distant non-tumor lung tissue. Source of these receptors: a man between 65 and 85 years old with non-small cell lung cancer.

CDR3 amino acids: CANTIDRQETQYF. DNA for the CDR3: TGTGCCAACACCATAGATCGGCAAGAGACCCAGTACTTC. V and J are TRBV11-3 and TRBJ2-5; D is undetermined. The CDR3 runs to 13 residues. Germline CDR1 and CDR2: SGHNT and YENEEA. Trimming took 10 bases from V and 2 from J, leaving 14 bases between them.

This clonotype was counted a few times. Relative to the germline gene, one junction end is altered; a read error may explain this. This sequence joins TRBV11-2 and TRBJ1-4, with TRBD1 as a possible D gene (5 bases). The V gene's germline CDR1 is SGHAT and CDR2 FQNNGV. The CDR3 extends over 12 amino acids. This CDR3 is CAGSPGVEKRFF. The CDR3 region has the DNA TGTGCCGGCAGCCCGGGGGTCGAAAAACGGTTTTTT.

Concerning this clonotype itself: A junction boundary mismatches the germline segment, possibly from a read error. The chain employs TRBV6-6 and TRBJ1-5; D remains unclear. The CDR3 has 12 residues. Germline values: CDR1 MNHNY, CDR2 SVGAGI (reference sequence). The CDR3 region has the DNA TGTCCCAGCAGTTCTGGGGATCAGCCCCAGCATTTT. Translation: CPSSSGDQPQHF.

A few counts support this clonotype. The chain has TRBV5-1 and TRBJ2-5, with D perhaps assigned TRBD1 or TRBD2 (5 bases each). In germline, CDR1 is SGHRS, CDR2 YFSETQ. The length of the CDR3 is 15 residues. With 0 bases removed from V and 0 bases from J, the gap between germline ends came to 9 bases. The CDR3 sequence: CASSLARGHQETQYF. The CDR3 DNA reads as TGCGCCAGCAGCTTGGCCCGGGGACACCAAGAGACCCAGTACTTC.

A word on this clonotype: A much larger clonotype is one base distant, so this may be a read error. The CDR3 protein is CASSRGSLSTDTQYF. The DNA of the CDR3 is TGTGCCAGCAGTCGGGGTAGCTTGAGCACAGATACGCAGTATTTT. The V and J genes are TRBV6-5 and TRBJ2-3, with D tentatively TRBD2 (5 bases). The germline CDR1 and CDR2 sequences are MNHEY and SVGAGI. V lost 5 bases and J lost 0, with 12 bases in between. The CDR3 loop spans 15 amino acids.

To note about this clonotype: One end of the junction does not line up with germline, which may come from a read error. The chain uses TRBV6-5 and TRBJ2-1; 8 nucleotides align to TRBD2. The CDR3 runs to 14 residues. CDR1 and CDR2 from the germline V gene are MNHEY and SVGAGI. Written as DNA, the CDR3 is TGCGCCAGCAGGGAAGCGGGAGCCTACAATGTGCAGTTCTTC. Protein product: CASREAGAYNVQFF.

Note on this clonotype: The junction departs from germline at one end; a sequencing error may be responsible. The chain is built from TRBV24-1 and TRBJ2-7; D gene ambiguous. Germline V gene data show CDR1 as KGHDR and CDR2 as SFDVKD. CDR3 size: 14 residues. DNA for the CDR3: TGTGCCACCAGCCCCGGGCCTAGTTCGAGCGAGCTGTACTTC. Translating gives CATSPGPSSSELYF.

A note on this clonotype: The junction and the germline gene differ at one end; a read error may be behind it. The chain couples TRBV6-2 or TRBV6-3 to TRBJ1-5; a possible D gene is TRBD1 (5 bases). The CDR3 runs to 16 residues. Germline V gene sequence: CDR1 MNHEY, CDR2 SVGEGT. CDR3 DNA sequence: TGTGCCAGCATGCGACCAGGGTGGCAAAGCAATCTGCCCCAGCATTTT. This codes for CASMRPGWQSNLPQHF.

The CDR3 reads CASSLVAGVGNEQFF. The CDR3 DNA reads TGTGCCAGCAGCTTAGTAGCGGGAGTCGGGAATGAGCAGTTCTTC. The chain combines TRBV7-9 with TRBJ2-1; 9 nucleotides match TRBD2. In germline, CDR1 is SEHNR, CDR2 FQNEAQ (reference sequence). The J segment lost 7 bases and the V segment lost 1 base, leaving 5 bases of the junction unmatched. This CDR3 has 15 amino acids.

The sample holds a few counts of this clonotype. This may arise from a read error, as a much more abundant clone is one base away. This chain uses TRBV20-1 with TRBJ2-1; TRBD2 is a possible D gene (6 bases). V lost 0 bases and J 6 bases, leaving 18 bases between the germline ends. From germline, CDR1 is DFQATT and CDR2 SNEGSKA (reference sequence). CDR3 length: 16 amino acids. The CDR3 here is CSARDPAGSRGNEQFF. In DNA, the CDR3 is TGCAGTGCTAGAGATCCTGCCGGGAGTCGCGGCAATGAGCAGTTCTTC.

This clonotype has a single count. Lacking the conserved final phenylalanine or tryptophan, this CDR3 likely reflects a read error. The J gene is TRBJ2-1, the V gene TRBV29-1, with D perhaps TRBD2 (5 bases). Germline assignment: CDR1 SQVTM and CDR2 ANQGSEA. This CDR3 contains 15 residues. Trimming pared 8 bases from V and 10 bases from J, leaving 27 bases between. The CDR3, as DNA: TGCAGCTTACCTGGCGGGCGTTCGCGTGGTTGGGAGCAGTTCCTC. Translated, it gives CSLPGGRSRGWEQFL.

With regard to this clonotype: An end of the junction does not agree with germline; a read error may underlie this. The chain carries TRBV11-2 and TRBJ2-5; 7 bases match TRBD2. The length of the CDR3 is 14 residues. The germline gives CDR1 SGHAT, CDR2 FQNNGV. The CDR3 DNA sequence: TGTGGCAGCAGCCCCCGGGGGGACCTAGAGACCCAGTACTTC. This encodes CGSSPRGDLETQYF.

Concerning this clonotype itself: A much larger clone differs by one base, so this may be a read error. CDR3: CASSLAPTSPQTHYF. In DNA, the CDR3 is TGTGCCAGCAGCTTAGCTCCGACTAGCCCACAGACCCATTACTTC. The V gene is TRBV7-9, the J gene TRBJ2-5, with 7 bases matching TRBD2. Germline CDR1 is SEHNR and CDR2 is FQNEAQ (reference sequence). This CDR3 contains 15 residues.

This clonotype was picked up many times. The chain joins TRBV5-4 to TRBJ1-2; no clear D gene. This CDR3 has 15 residues. From germline, CDR1 is SGHNT and CDR2 YYREEE (reference sequence). V lost 3 bases and J 3 bases, leaving 15 bases between the germline ends. In DNA form, the CDR3 reads TGTGCCAGCAGCTCCCCCTCGGGAGGCTACTATGGCTACACCTTC. This codes for CASSSPSGGYYGYTF.